At least ten counts were recorded for the clone carrying this TCR beta chain. Its target is not known. The source of the blood RNA was unsorted whole blood, and germline DNA was extracted as well. None of the patients had received treatment, and all had chronic HBV infection. A primer in the constant region served to generate TCR beta cDNA from 500 ng of total RNA. Slightly modified ARM-PCR, run as three nested multiplex PCR rounds, produced the TCR beta libraries. PCR rounds one and two used TRBV1-TRBV30 forward primers with a C-beta reverse primer for approximately 11 cycles each. TCRdb processed the multiplex PCR reads anew with MiXCR; each CDR3 protein has one entry. The sample consists of 300,000 to 350,000 distinct CDR3 sequences, about 61% of them appearing once. Trimming removed 2 bases at V and 5 bases at J, with 12 bases between. This CDR3 is 14 amino acids long. Per the germline V gene, CDR1 is MNHNY and CDR2 is SVGAGI (reference sequence).

This sample is part of a study of tumor-infiltrating lymphocytes in primary liver carcinoma. Study overall: Primary liver carcinoma in the patients was surgically resected. Patients, male and female, were 30 to 69 years old. General study results and limits: Comparison of CD4+ and CD8+ repertoires was precluded by bulk unsorted samples.

The sequenced sample was peripheral blood. The rearrangement uses TRBV6-6 and TRBJ1-1; D gene unclear. The receptor was derived from a middle-aged man with primary liver carcinoma and hepatitis B virus infection. The CDR3 sequence is CASSYGLGRTEAFF. CDR3 sequence (DNA): TGTGCCAGCAGTTACGGACTTGGGAGGACTGAAGCTTTCTTT.